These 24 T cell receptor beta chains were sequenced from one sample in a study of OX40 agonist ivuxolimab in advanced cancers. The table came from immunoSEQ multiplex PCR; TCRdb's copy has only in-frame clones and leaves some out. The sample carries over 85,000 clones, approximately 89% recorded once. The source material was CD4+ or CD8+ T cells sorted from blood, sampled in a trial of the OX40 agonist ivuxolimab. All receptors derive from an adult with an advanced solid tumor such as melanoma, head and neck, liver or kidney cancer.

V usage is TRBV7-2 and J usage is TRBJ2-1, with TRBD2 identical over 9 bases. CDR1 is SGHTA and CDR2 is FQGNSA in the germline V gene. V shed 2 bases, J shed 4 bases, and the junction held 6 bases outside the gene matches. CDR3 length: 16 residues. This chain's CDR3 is CASSLTGTSSYNEQFF. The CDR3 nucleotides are TGTGCCAGCAGCTTAACCGGGACTAGCTCGTACAATGAGCAGTTCTTC.

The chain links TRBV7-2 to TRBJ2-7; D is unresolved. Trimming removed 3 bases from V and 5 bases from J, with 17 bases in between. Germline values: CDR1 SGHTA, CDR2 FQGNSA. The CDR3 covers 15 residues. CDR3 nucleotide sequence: TGTGCCAGCAGCTTGGACCAGCTACCGGCTAACGAGCAGTACTTC. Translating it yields CASSLDQLPANEQYF. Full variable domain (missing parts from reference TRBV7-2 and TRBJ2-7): GAGVSQSPSNKVTEKGKDVELRCDPISGHTALYWYRQSLGQGLEFLIYFQGNSAPDKSGLPSDRFSAERTGGSVSTLTIQRTQQEDSAVYLCASSLDQLPANEQYFGPGTRLTVT.

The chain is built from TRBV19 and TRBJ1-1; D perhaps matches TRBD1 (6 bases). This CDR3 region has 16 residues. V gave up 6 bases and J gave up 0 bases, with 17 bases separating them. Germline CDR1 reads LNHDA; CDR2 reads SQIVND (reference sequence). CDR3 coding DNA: TGTGCCAGTAGCGGACAGCTTACACTTATGAACACTGAAGCTTTCTTT. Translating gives CASSGQLTLMNTEAFF.

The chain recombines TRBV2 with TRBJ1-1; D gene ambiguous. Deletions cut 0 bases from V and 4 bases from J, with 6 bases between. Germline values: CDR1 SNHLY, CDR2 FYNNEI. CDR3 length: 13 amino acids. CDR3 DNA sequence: TGTGCCAGCAGTGAAGCCCACGGCACTGAAGCTTTCTTT. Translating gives CASSEAHGTEAFF. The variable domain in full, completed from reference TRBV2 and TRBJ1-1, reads EPEVTQTPSHQVTQMGQEVILRCVPISNHLYFYWYRQILGQKVEFLVSFYNNEISEKSEIFDDQFSVERPDGSNFTLKIRSTKLEDSAMYFCASSEAHGTEAFFGQGTRLTVV.

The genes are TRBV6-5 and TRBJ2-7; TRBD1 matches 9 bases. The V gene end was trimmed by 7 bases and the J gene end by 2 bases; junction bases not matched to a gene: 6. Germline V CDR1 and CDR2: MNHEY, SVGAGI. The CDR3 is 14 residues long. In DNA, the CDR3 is TGTGCCAGCACCTCCGGGACAGGGACCTACGAGCAGTACTTC. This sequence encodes CASTSGTGTYEQYF.

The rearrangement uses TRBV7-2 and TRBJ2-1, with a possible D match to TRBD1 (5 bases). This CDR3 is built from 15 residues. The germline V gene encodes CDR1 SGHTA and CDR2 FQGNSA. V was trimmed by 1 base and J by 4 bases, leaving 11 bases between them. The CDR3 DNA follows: TGTGCCAGCAGCTTAGAACAGGCAGAATACAATGAGCAGTTCTTC. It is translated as CASSLEQAEYNEQFF.

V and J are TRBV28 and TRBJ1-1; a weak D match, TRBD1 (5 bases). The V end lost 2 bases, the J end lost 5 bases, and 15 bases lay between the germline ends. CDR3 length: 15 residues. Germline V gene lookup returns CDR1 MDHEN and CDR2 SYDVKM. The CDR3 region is CASSLPGTSRTEAFF. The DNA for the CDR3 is TGTGCCAGCAGTTTACCCGGGACTAGTAGAACTGAAGCTTTCTTT.

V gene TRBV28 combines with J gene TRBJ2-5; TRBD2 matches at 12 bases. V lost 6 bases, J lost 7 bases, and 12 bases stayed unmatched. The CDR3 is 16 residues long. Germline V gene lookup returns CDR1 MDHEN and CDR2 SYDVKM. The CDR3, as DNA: TGTGCCAGCAGGAGAAGGACTAGCGGGACTGTTCGGACCCAGTACTTC. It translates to CASRRRTSGTVRTQYF.

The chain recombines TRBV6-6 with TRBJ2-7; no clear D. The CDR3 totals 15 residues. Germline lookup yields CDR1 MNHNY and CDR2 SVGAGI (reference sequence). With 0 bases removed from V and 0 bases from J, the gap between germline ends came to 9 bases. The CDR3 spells CASSYSPEISYEQYF. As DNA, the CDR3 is TGTGCCAGCAGTTACTCCCCAGAAATCTCCTACGAGCAGTACTTC.

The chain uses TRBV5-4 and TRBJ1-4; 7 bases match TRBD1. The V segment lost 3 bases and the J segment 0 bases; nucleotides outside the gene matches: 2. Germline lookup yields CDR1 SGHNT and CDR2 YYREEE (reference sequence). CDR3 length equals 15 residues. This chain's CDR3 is CASSYRGATNEKLFF. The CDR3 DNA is TGTGCCAGCAGCTACAGGGGTGCAACTAATGAAAAACTGTTTTTT.

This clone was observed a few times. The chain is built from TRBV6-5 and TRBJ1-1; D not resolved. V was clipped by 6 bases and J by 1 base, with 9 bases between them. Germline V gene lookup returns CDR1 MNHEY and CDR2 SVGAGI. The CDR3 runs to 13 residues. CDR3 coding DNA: TGTGCCAGCAGCGAAGGAGGGAACACTGAAGCTTTCTTT. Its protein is CASSEGGNTEAFF.

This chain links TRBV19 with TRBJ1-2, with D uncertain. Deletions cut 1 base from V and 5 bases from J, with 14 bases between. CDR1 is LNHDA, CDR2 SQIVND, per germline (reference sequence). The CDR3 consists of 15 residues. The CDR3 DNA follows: TGTGCCAGTAGTATAGGCCTTTTGTCGGATTATGGCTACACCTTC. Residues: CASSIGLLSDYGYTF. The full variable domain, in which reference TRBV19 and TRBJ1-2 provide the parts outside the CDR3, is DGGITQSPKYLFRKEGQNVTLSCEQNLNHDAMYWYRQDPGQGLRLIYYSQIVNDFQKGDIAEGYSVSREKKESFPLTVTSAQKNPTAFYLCASSIGLLSDYGYTFGSGTRLTVV.

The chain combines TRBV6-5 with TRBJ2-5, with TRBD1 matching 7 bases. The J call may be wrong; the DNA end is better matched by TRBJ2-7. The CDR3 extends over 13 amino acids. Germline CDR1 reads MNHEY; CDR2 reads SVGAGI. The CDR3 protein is CASSRDSNYEQYF. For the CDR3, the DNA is TGTGCCAGCAGCCGGGACAGCAACTACGAGCAGTACTTC.

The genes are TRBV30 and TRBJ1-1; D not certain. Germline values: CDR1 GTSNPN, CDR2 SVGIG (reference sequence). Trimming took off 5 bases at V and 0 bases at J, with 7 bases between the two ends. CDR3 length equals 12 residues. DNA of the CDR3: TGTGCCTGGTCGACGGTGAACACTGAAGCTTTCTTT. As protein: CAWSTVNTEAFF.

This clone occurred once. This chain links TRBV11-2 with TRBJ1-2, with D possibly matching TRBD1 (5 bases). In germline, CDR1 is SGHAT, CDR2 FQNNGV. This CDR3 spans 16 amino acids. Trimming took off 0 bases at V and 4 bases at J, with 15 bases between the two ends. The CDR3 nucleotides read TGTGCCAGCAGCTTAGAACCCAGGGCGGGACGCTATGGCTACACCTTC. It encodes CASSLEPRAGRYGYTF.

CDR3: CASSEWKYNSPLHF. The CDR3 DNA is TGTGCCAGCAGTGAATGGAAGTATAATTCACCCCTCCACTTT. The rearrangement uses TRBV2 and TRBJ1-6; D is ambiguous. Between the trimmed V and J ends, which lost 2 bases and 4 bases, there was a span of 6 bases. The CDR3 totals 14 residues. Germline loops: CDR1 SNHLY, CDR2 FYNNEI.

The DNA of the CDR3 is TGTGCCAGCAGCTCAACAGGGGAGAGGGATTCACCCCTCCACTTT. Translated, it gives CASSSTGERDSPLHF. The chain joins TRBV7-3 to TRBJ1-6; TRBD1 matches at 7 bases. The V gene end was trimmed by 4 bases and the J gene end by 8 bases; junction bases not matched to a gene: 8. CDR1 and CDR2 from the germline V gene are SGHTA and FQGTGA. The CDR3 runs to 15 residues.

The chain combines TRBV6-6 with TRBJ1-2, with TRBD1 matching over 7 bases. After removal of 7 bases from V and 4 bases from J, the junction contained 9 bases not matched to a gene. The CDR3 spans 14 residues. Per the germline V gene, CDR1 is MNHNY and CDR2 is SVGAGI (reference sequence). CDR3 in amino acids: CASNPSGQTYGYTF. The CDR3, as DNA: TGTGCCAGCAATCCCTCGGGACAGACCTATGGCTACACCTTC.

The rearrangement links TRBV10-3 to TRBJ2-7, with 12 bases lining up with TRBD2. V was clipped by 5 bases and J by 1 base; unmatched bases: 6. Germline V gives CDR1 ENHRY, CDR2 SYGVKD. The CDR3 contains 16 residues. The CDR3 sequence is CAISKGLAGPSYEQYF. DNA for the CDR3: TGTGCCATCAGTAAAGGACTAGCGGGACCATCCTACGAGCAGTACTTC.

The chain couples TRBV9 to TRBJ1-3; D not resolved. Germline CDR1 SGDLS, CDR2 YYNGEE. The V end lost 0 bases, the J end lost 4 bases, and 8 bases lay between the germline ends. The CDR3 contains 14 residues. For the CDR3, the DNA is TGTGCCAGCAGCGTAGAGAGGTACGGAAACACCATATATTTT. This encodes CASSVERYGNTIYF.

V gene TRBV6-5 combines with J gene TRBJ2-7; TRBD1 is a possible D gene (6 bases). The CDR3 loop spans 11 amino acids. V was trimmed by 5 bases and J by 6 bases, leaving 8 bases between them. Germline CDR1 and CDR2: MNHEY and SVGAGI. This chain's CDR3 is CASSKGGEQYF. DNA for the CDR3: TGTGCCAGCAGTAAAGGGGGCGAGCAGTACTTC.

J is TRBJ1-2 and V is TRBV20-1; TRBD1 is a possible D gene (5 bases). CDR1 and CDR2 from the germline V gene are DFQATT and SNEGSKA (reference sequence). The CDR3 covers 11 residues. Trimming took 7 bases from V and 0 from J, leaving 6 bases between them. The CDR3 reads CSVQANYGYTF. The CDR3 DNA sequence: TGCAGTGTACAGGCTAACTATGGCTACACCTTC.

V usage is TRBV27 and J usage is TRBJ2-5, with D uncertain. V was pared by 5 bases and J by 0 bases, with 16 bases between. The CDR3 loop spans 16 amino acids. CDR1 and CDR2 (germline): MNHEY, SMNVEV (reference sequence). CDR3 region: CASSRRTDMYQETQYF. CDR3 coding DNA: TGTGCCAGCAGTAGAAGGACCGACATGTACCAAGAGACCCAGTACTTC.

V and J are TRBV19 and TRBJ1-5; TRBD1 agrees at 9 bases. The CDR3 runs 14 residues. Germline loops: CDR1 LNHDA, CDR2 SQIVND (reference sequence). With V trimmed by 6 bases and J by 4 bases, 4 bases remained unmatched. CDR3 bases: TGTGCCAGTAGCGGAGACAGGGGGAATCAGCCCCAGCATTTT. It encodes CASSGDRGNQPQHF.